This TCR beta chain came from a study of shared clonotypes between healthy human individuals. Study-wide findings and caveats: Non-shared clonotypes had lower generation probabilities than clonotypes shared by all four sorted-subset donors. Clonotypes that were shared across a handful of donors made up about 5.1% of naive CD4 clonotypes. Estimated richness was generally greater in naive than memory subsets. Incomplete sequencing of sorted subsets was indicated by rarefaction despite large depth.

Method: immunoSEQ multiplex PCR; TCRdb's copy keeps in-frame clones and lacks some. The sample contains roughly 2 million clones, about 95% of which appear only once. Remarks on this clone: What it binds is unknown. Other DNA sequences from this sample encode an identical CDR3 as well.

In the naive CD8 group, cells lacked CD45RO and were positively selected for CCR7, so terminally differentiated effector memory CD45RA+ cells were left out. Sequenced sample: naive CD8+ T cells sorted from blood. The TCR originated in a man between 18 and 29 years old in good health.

The CDR3 sequence is CASSLGLAGAYEQYF. DNA of the CDR3: TGTGCCAGCAGCTTGGGACTAGCGGGGGCCTACGAGCAGTACTTC. V gene TRBV5-5 combines with J gene TRBJ2-7, with 12 bases lining up with TRBD2. CDR3 length: 15 amino acids. The ends lost 0 bases at V and 2 bases at J; junction bases unmatched: 0. CDR1 is SGHKS, CDR2 YYEKEE, per germline (reference sequence).